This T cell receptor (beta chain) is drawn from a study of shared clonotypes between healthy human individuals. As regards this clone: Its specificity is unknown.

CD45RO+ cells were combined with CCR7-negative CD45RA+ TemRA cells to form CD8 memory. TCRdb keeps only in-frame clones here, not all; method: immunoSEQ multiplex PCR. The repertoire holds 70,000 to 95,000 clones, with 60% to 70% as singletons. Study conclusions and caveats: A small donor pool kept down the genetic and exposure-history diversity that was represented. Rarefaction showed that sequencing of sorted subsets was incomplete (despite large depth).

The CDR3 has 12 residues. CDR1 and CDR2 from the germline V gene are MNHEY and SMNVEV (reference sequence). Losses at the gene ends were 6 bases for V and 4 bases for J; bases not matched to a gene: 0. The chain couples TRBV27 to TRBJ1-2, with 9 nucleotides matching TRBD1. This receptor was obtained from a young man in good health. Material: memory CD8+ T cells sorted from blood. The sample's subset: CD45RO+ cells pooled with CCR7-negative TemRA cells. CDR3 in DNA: TGTGCCAGCAGACAGGGGGCCTATGGCTACACCTTC. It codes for CASRQGAYGYTF.